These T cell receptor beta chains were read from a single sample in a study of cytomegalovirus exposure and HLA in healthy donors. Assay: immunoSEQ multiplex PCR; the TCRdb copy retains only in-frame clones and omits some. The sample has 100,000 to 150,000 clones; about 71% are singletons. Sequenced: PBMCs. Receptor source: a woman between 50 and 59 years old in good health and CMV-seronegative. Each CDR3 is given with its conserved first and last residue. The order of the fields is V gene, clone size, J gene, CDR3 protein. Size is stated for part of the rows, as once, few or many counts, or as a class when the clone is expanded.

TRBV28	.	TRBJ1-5	CASSYWGQPQHF
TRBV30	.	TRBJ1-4	CAWEGATNEKLFF
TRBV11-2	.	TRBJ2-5	CASSTHTSAQETQYF
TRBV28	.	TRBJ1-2	CASSVTGGYNYGYTF
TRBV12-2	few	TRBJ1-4	CASRQCRDRGESNEKLFF
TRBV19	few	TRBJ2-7	CASSRGTEWNEQYF
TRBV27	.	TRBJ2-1	CASSPDSRGEQFF
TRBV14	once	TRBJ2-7	CASSPRQGGEQYF
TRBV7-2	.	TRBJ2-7	CASSSIPSSYEQYF
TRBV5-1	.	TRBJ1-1	CASSLAGGMNTEAFF
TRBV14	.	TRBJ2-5	CASGSGDSQETQYF
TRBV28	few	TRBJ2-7	CASRSPGYYEQYF
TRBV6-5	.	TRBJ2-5	CASRRQGPQETQYF
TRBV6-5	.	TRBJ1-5	CASSSINQPQHF
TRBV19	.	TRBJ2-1	CASSSAGRRGTNEQFF
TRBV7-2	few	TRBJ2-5	CASSDWDINQETQYF